This entry features one T cell receptor (beta chain) sequence. What it recognizes is unknown. Measured with immunoSEQ multiplex PCR; TCRdb has only the in-frame clones, and not every one. The repertoire holds roughly 43,000 clones, with around 70% as singletons. The sample originates from a study of vaccination effects on CD4 cells after COVID-19. Viral peptide pool expansion of antigen-specific CD4+ T cells preceded sequencing in the ViraFEST assay. Researchers isolated CD4+ T cells once approximately 10 days of culture had elapsed. Participants each got two BNT162b2 or mRNA-1273 vaccine doses. V lost 1 base and J lost 3, with 6 bases in between. Per germline, CDR1 MGHRA and CDR2 YSYEKL. The CDR3 consists of 13 residues.

This sample comprised CD4+ T cells from PBMCs cultured with HCoV-OC43 spike peptides, obtained after COVID-19 vaccination. Subset: HCoV-OC43 spike overlapping peptide pool stimulation. The TCR comes from a human donor who received a COVID-19 vaccine. The chain combines TRBV4-1 with TRBJ2-5; D gene unclear. The CDR3 loop reads CASSQGIEETQYF. The CDR3 DNA reads TGCGCCAGCAGCCAAGGAATAGAAGAGACCCAGTACTTC.